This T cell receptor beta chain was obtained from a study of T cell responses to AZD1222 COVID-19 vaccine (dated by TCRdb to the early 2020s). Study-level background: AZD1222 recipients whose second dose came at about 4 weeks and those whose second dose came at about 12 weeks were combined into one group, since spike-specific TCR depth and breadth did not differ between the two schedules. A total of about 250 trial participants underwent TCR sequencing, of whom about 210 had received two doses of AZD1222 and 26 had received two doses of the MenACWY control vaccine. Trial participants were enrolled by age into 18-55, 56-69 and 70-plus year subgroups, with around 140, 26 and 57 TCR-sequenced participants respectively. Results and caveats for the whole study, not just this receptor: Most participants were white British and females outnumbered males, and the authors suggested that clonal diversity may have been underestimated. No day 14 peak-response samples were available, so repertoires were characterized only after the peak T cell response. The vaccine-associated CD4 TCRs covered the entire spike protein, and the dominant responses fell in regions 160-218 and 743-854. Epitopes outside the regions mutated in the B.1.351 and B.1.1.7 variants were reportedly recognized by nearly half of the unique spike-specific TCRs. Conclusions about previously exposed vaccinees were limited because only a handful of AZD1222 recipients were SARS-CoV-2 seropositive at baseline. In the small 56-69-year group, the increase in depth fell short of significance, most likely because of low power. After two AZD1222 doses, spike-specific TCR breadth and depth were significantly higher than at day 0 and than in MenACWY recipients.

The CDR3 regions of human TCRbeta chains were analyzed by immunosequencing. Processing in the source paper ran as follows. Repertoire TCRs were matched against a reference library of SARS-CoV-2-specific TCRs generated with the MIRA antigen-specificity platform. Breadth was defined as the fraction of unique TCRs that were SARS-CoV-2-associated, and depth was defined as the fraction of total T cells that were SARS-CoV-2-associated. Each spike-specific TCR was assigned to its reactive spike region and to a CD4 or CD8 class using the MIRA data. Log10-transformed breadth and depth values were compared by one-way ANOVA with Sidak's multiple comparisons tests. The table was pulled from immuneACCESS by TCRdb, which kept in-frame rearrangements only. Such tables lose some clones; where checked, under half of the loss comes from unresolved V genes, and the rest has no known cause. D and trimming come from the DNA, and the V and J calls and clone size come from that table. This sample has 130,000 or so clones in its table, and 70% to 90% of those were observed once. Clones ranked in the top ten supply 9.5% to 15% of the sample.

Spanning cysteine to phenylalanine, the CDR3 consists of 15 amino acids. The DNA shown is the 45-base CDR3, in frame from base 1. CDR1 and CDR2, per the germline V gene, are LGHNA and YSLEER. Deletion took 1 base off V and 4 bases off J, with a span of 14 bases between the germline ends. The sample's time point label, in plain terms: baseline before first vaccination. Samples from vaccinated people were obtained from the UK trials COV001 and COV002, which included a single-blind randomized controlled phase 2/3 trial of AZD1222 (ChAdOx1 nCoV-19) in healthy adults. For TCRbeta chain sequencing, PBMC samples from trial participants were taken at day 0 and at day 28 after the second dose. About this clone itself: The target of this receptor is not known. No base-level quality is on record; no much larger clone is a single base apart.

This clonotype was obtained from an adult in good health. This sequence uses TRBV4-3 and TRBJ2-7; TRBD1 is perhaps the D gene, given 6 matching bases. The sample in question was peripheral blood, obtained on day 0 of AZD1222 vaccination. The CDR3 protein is CASSQGLQGQYEQYF. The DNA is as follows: TGCGCCAGCAGCCAAGGGCTACAGGGCCAATACGAGCAGTACTTC.